The 23 T cell receptor beta chains presented below share a single source sample, sequenced in a study of cytomegalovirus exposure and HLA in healthy donors. Primers: 60 Vbeta forward and 13 Jbeta reverse. TCRdb keeps only in-frame clones here, not all; method: immunoSEQ multiplex PCR. The repertoire holds 160,000 or so clones, with approximately 80% as singletons. Material: PBMCs. Receptors originate from a woman aged 40 to 50 in good health and CMV-seropositive.

The rearrangement joins TRBV7-2 to TRBJ2-1; TRBD1 might be the D (6 bases). Germline CDR1 SGHTA, CDR2 FQGNSA. The CDR3 runs to 12 residues. V lost 3 bases to trimming and J lost 16 bases, with 16 bases between them. The chain's CDR3 is CASSLDSYMVFF. For the CDR3, the DNA is TGTGCCAGCAGCTTGGACAGCTATATGGTATTCTTC.

V and J are TRBV5-8 and TRBJ1-2, with 8 bases fitting TRBD1. The CDR3 sequence is 14 residues long. CDR1 and CDR2 (germline): SGHTS, YDEGEE. After removal of 5 bases from V and 8 bases from J, the junction contained 11 bases not matched to a gene. The CDR3: CASRRDRKVLGYTF. Here the CDR3 DNA reads TGTGCCAGCAGACGGGACAGGAAGGTTTTGGGCTACACCTTC.

Regarding this clone: One end of the junction fails to match germline, which may point to a read error. The rearrangement uses TRBV7-9 and TRBJ1-2, with D possibly matching TRBD1 (5 bases). The germline V gene encodes CDR1 SEHNR and CDR2 FQNEAQ (reference sequence). The CDR3 has 12 residues. In DNA form, the CDR3 reads TGTGCCAGCAGCTCCGGGACTGCCTCGCCGGGCTTC. Translating gives CASSSGTASPGF. The full variable domain, with the rest looked up from reference TRBV7-9 and TRBJ1-2, is DTGVSQNPRHKITKRGQNVTFRCDPISEHNRLYWYRQTLGQGPEFLTYFQNEAQLEKSRLLSDRFSAERPKGSFSTLEIQRTEQGDSAMYLCASSSGTASPGFGSGTRLTVV.

This clone was seen only once. One end of the junction is discordant with germline, which a read error may explain. The chain carries TRBV19 and TRBJ2-6, with a weak D call TRBD1 (5 bases). The CDR3 totals 15 residues. Germline lookup yields CDR1 LNHDA and CDR2 SQIVND (reference sequence). The CDR3 here is CASSIDSSGANGLTF. DNA of the CDR3: TGTGCCAGTAGCATAGACAGCTCTGGGGCCAACGGCCTGACTTTC. The variable domain in full, with the rest retrieved from reference TRBV19 and TRBJ2-6, is DGGITQSPKYLFRKEGQNVTLSCEQNLNHDAMYWYRQDPGQGLRLIYYSQIVNDFQKGDIAEGYSVSREKKESFPLTVTSAQKNPTAFYLCASSIDSSGANGLTFGAGSRLTVL.

V and J are TRBV5-4 and TRBJ1-2; TRBD1 matches at 9 bases. Germline CDR1 SGHNT, CDR2 YYREEE (reference sequence). The V and J ends lost 4 bases and 7 bases, in that order; junction bases with no gene match: 11. This CDR3 comprises 15 residues. The CDR3 sequence is CASSPGTGSSGGYTF. DNA of the CDR3: TGTGCCAGCAGCCCCGGGACAGGGAGCTCGGGTGGCTACACCTTC.

V is TRBV4-3 and J is TRBJ2-7, with D perhaps TRBD1 (5 bases). This CDR3 has 14 residues. Germline CDR1 is LGHNA and CDR2 is YSLEER. V lost 1 base, J lost 7 bases, and 14 bases lay in between. The DNA for the CDR3 is TGCGCCAGCAGCCAAGCATTGGGGCAGCAGGAGCAGTACTTC. Amino acid sequence: CASSQALGQQEQYF.

V usage is TRBV7-8 and J usage is TRBJ2-4; TRBD1 agrees at 10 bases. The CDR3 extends over 17 amino acids. The junction had 13 bases not matched to a gene; V was cut back by 5 bases and J by 6 bases. The germline CDR1 and CDR2 sequences are SGHVS and FQNEAQ. CDR3 sequence reads: CASSAHGQGQGRNIQYF. In DNA, the CDR3 is TGTGCCAGCAGCGCCCACGGGCAGGGACAGGGGAGAAACATTCAGTACTTC.

DNA of the CDR3: TGTGCCACCAGCAGAGATCAGGGTCTTGAAAAACTGTTTTTT. It yields the protein CATSRDQGLEKLFF. This chain links TRBV15 with TRBJ1-4; D may be TRBD1 (5 bases). Germline loops: CDR1 LNHNV, CDR2 YYDKDF (reference sequence). The CDR3 is made up of 14 amino acids. The V end lost 0 bases, the J end lost 7 bases, and 9 bases lay between the germline ends.

The chain employs TRBV27 and TRBJ1-2, with D unclear. Trimming took off 8 bases at V and 4 bases at J, with 8 bases between the two ends. The germline gives CDR1 MNHEY, CDR2 SMNVEV (reference sequence). The CDR3 has 11 amino acids. CDR3 sequence: CASADTYGYTF. The CDR3 DNA follows: TGTGCCAGCGCCGACACCTATGGCTACACCTTC.

J is TRBJ2-5 and V is TRBV6-5; no firm D call. The CDR3 loop spans 13 amino acids. V lost 8 bases and J lost 5, with 15 bases in between. Germline CDR1 is MNHEY and CDR2 is SVGAGI. The CDR3 sequence is CASRVQGRETQYF. The CDR3 DNA is TGTGCCAGCCGGGTGCAAGGTCGGGAGACCCAGTACTTC.

The count of this clone is one. The chain employs TRBV7-2 and TRBJ2-1, with TRBD1 as a possible D gene (6 bases). The V end lost 2 bases, the J end lost 7 bases, and 21 bases lay between the germline ends. This CDR3 region has 17 residues. CDR1 is SGHTA and CDR2 is FQGNSA in the germline V gene. The CDR3: CASSLRWDTRGRNEQFF. DNA of the CDR3: TGTGCCAGCAGCTTAAGGTGGGACACAAGGGGCAGAAATGAGCAGTTCTTC.

The chain is built from TRBV7-6 and TRBJ1-3; D is unresolved. Between the trimmed V and J ends, which lost 5 bases and 0 bases, there was a span of 11 bases. Germline CDR1 and CDR2: SGHVS and FNYEAQ. The CDR3 runs 15 residues. This chain's CDR3 is CASSPGSGSGNTIYF. The CDR3 DNA follows: TGTGCCAGCAGCCCCGGGAGCGGCTCTGGAAACACCATATATTTT.

The chain employs TRBV28 and TRBJ1-1, with TRBD1 identical over 11 bases. The germline gives CDR1 MDHEN, CDR2 SYDVKM. V shed 6 bases, J shed 3 bases, and the junction held 3 bases outside the gene matches. This CDR3 region has 14 residues. The CDR3, as DNA: TGTGCCAGCAGAGGGACAGGGGGATACACTGAAGCTTTCTTT. Translated: CASRGTGGYTEAFF.

The chain is built from TRBV4-2 and TRBJ2-3; 11 nucleotides match TRBD2. The CDR3 is 17 amino acids. With 1 base clipped from V and 7 bases from J, the junction kept 10 bases outside the gene matches. CDR1 LGHNA and CDR2 YNFKEQ come from the germline V gene. CDR3 in DNA: TGTGCCAGCAGCCAAGGGGTTAGCGGGGGGGCCGAAAATACGCAGTATTTT. Translated: CASSQGVSGGAENTQYF.

CDR3 coding DNA: TGTGCCAGCAGCCCAAGGACTAGCGGGAGCTACAATGAGCAGTTCTTC. Its protein is CASSPRTSGSYNEQFF. This chain links TRBV4-2 with TRBJ2-1, with 13 bases identical to TRBD2. Losses at the gene ends were 4 bases for V and 3 bases for J; bases not matched to a gene: 3. CDR1 is LGHNA, CDR2 YNFKEQ, per germline. The CDR3 contains 16 residues.

The J gene is TRBJ2-1, the V gene TRBV2, with a weak D call TRBD2 (6 bases). The CDR3 is made up of 15 amino acids. Looked up from germline, CDR1 is SNHLY and CDR2 is FYNNEI. Trimming removed 3 bases from V and 1 base from J, with 10 bases in between. Written as DNA, the CDR3 is TGTGCCAGCAGTGAGGAGGGGCCGTCCTACAATGAGCAGTTCTTC. As protein: CASSEEGPSYNEQFF.

In DNA form, the CDR3 reads TGTGCCAGCAGTGAATTTACGCGGGGAGAGGAAAAACTGTTTTTT. It yields the protein CASSEFTRGEEKLFF. The rearrangement links TRBV25-1 to TRBJ1-4; D unclear. Germline lookup yields CDR1 MGHDK and CDR2 SYGVNS. V gave up 1 base and J gave up 8 bases, with 14 bases separating them. The CDR3 has 15 amino acids.

CDR3 region: CATSRDFLGEQYF. The CDR3 DNA reads as TGTGCCACCAGCAGAGATTTTCTCGGCGAGCAGTACTTC. The chain joins TRBV15 to TRBJ2-7; unclear D gene. V lost 0 bases, J lost 6 bases, and 9 bases lay in between. Germline CDR1 LNHNV, CDR2 YYDKDF (reference sequence). This CDR3 contains 13 residues.

The chain combines TRBV2 with TRBJ2-1; D unclear. This CDR3 has 15 residues. V lost 5 bases and J 6 bases, leaving 17 bases between the germline ends. CDR1 SNHLY and CDR2 FYNNEI come from the germline V gene. The DNA of the CDR3 is TGTGCCAGCAGTTCCAGCGCGGTTTTAATCAATGAGCAGTTCTTC. This encodes CASSSSAVLINEQFF.

The chain uses TRBV29-1 and TRBJ1-2; perhaps TRBD1 as D (6 bases). CDR1 and CDR2 from the germline V gene are SQVTM and ANQGSEA. The CDR3 consists of 13 residues. V was cut by 5 bases and J by 0 bases, with 10 bases left in between. As DNA, the CDR3 is TGCAGCGTTCGGACAGACACTAACTATGGCTACACCTTC. The encoded protein is CSVRTDTNYGYTF.

The chain combines TRBV14 with TRBJ1-2; D possibly corresponds to TRBD1 (6 bases). CDR1 is SGHDN, CDR2 FVKESK, per germline. The CDR3 is made up of 16 amino acids. The V and J ends lost 2 bases and 4 bases respectively, with 17 bases between them. The CDR3 loop is CASSQLQGRASYGYTF. CDR3 in DNA: TGTGCCAGCAGCCAATTACAGGGTCGGGCTAGCTATGGCTACACCTTC.

The chain has TRBV4-3 and TRBJ2-1; 7 positions agree with TRBD1. CDR1 is LGHNA, CDR2 YSLEER, per germline. Trimming at V came to 0 bases and at J to 0 bases, leaving 11 bases not matched to a gene. The length of the CDR3 is 19 residues. CDR3: CASSQDWDSVPTSYNEQFF. Written as DNA, the CDR3 is TGCGCCAGCAGCCAAGATTGGGACAGCGTACCGACCTCCTACAATGAGCAGTTCTTC.

This clone appeared a few times. The V gene is TRBV2, the J gene TRBJ1-2; 7 nucleotides match TRBD1. The CDR3 consists of 14 residues. V lost 2 bases to trimming and J lost 4 bases; unmatched junction nucleotides: 4. In germline, CDR1 is SNHLY, CDR2 FYNNEI. CDR3 nucleotide sequence: TGTGCCAGCAGTGAAAGTTGGACAGGCTATGGCTACACCTTC. Translating it yields CASSESWTGYGYTF.